This T cell receptor (beta chain) derives from a study of early T cells in non-severe SARS-CoV-2 infection. Study in general: Bulk RNA isolated from unsorted whole blood underwent sequencing; chains were not paired. The study's findings and limits: Matching with VDJdb favored anti-spike CD8 responses (missing private and CD4 specificities).

Each single cDNA molecule received a unique molecular identifier. In TCRdb, the 5' RACE reads were re-called with MiXCR into one record per CDR3 protein. The profile covers approximately 56,000 distinct CDR3 sequences, with 10% to 13% appearing a single time and around 6.3% taken by the ten largest. This clonotype was detected many times. Its antigen is currently unknown. This receptor was taken from an adult who was a healthcare worker with PCR-confirmed SARS-CoV-2 infection or an uninfected control (not recorded which). The material sequenced was whole blood.

The CDR3 here is CASSLTDRDEKLFF. The CDR3 DNA reads TGTGCCAGCTCATTAACGGACAGGGACGAAAAACTGTTTTTT. The chain recombines TRBV18 with TRBJ1-4; 8 bases map to TRBD1. The V gene end was trimmed by 5 bases and the J gene end by 8 bases; junction bases not matched to a gene: 7. This CDR3 region has 14 residues. Germline V gene data show CDR1 as KGHSH and CDR2 as LQKENI.